The rows below give T cell receptor beta chains drawn from one sample of a study of blood T cell repertoires in COVID-19. Assay used: immunoSEQ multiplex PCR; TCRdb lists only in-frame clones, some missing. The sample lists fewer than 250,000 clones; around 76% were seen once. Source material: PBMCs or T cells enriched from blood (not recorded which). The receptors were sampled from a woman aged 45-65 years with acute COVID-19. Each CDR3 is given with its conserved first and last residue. The D gene is left open where the match is weak. Size values are once, few and many counts, or a class for expanded clones, and some rows have none.

d_call,clone_size,j_call,v_call,cdr3_aa,cdr3_nt
TRBD1,-,TRBJ1-2,TRBV5-1,CASSLVTGKGYGYTF,TGCGCCAGCAGCTTGGTGACAGGGAAAGGCTATGGCTACACCTTC
-,-,TRBJ2-3,TRBV27,CASSQWGRTDTQYF,TGTGCCAGCAGCCAGTGGGGGCGGACAGATACGCAGTATTTT
TRBD2,few,TRBJ2-2,TRBV5-1,CASSLVLAGEGELFF,TGCGCCAGCAGCTTGGTGCTAGCGGGGGAAGGGGAGCTGTTTTTT
-,-,TRBJ1-3,TRBV15,CATSRDVAVRNTIYF,TGTGCCACCAGCAGAGATGTGGCAGTTCGAAACACCATATATTTT
-,once,TRBJ1-6,TRBV6-2/TRBV6-3,CASSKTQGALRGSSPLHF,TGTGCCAGCAGTAAGACACAGGGAGCTCTTCGGGGTAGTTCACCCCTCCACTTT
-,once,TRBJ1-5,TRBV9,CASSPQGLRNQPQHF,TGTGCCAGCAGCCCCCAGGGGCTCCGCAATCAGCCCCAGCATTTT
-,-,TRBJ1-2,TRBV7-2,CASSSSDSYGYTF,TGTGCCAGCAGCTCAAGCGATTCCTATGGCTACACCTTC
TRBD2,-,TRBJ2-3,TRBV9,CASSVDPSSGGLRTDTQYF,TGTGCCAGCAGCGTAGACCCCTCCAGCGGGGGGCTGCGCACAGATACGCAGTATTTT
TRBD2,few,TRBJ2-3,TRBV18,CASSPTSGGGTDTQYF,TGTGCCAGCTCACCAACTAGCGGGGGGGGCACAGATACGCAGTATTTT
-,once,TRBJ1-4,TRBV28,CASSYRVHFEKLFF,TGTGCCAGCAGCTACAGGGTACATTTCGAAAAACTGTTTTTT
-,-,TRBJ1-4,TRBV7-8,CASSNLFNEKLFF,TGTGCCAGCAGCAATCTCTTTAATGAAAAACTGTTTTTT
-,-,TRBJ1-1,TRBV3-1/TRBV3-2,CASSPLGGEGTEAFF,TGTGCCAGCAGCCCCTTGGGGGGGGAAGGCACTGAAGCTTTCTTT
TRBD2,-,TRBJ2-3,TRBV7-3,CASSLTGLAGTSTDTQYF,TGTGCCAGCAGCTTAACGGGACTAGCGGGGACTAGCACAGATACGCAGTATTTT
-,-,TRBJ2-6,TRBV18,CASSSWSLSGANVLTF,TGTGCCAGCTCATCATGGAGCCTCTCTGGGGCCAACGTCCTGACTTTC
-,-,TRBJ2-1,TRBV28,CASSFGAGTGDSLLYNEQFF,-
-,-,TRBJ1-4,TRBV6-1,CASSEASTAFNEKLFF,TGTGCCAGCAGTGAAGCATCGACAGCCTTTAATGAAAAACTGTTTTTT
-,-,TRBJ1-5,TRBV19,CASQAFDQPQHF,TGTGCCAGTCAGGCTTTTGATCAGCCCCAGCATTTT
TRBD1,-,TRBJ2-3,TRBV5-1,CASSLRQGGSTDTQYF,TGCGCCAGCAGCCTGCGACAGGGGGGGAGCACAGATACGCAGTATTTT
-,-,TRBJ2-5,TRBV20-1,CSARTGETQYF,TGCAGTGCTAGGACGGGGGAGACCCAGTACTTC
TRBD1,-,TRBJ1-1,TRBV11-2,CASSSRQGGNTEAFF,TGTGCCAGCAGCTCACGACAGGGGGGGAACACTGAAGCTTTCTTT
-,-,TRBJ2-6,TRBV6-4,CASRVPFNMLSGANVLTF,TGTGCCAGCAGAGTTCCCTTTAACATGCTCTCTGGGGCCAACGTCCTGACTTTC
TRBD2,once,TRBJ2-4,TRBV9,CASSVESGSGGVIQYF,TGTGCCAGCAGCGTAGAGTCGGGTTCGGGAGGGGTCATTCAGTACTTC
-,-,TRBJ1-6,TRBV3-1/TRBV3-2,CASSPGQQNSPLHF,TGTGCCAGCAGTCCGGGACAACAAAATTCACCCCTCCACTTT
TRBD1,-,TRBJ2-2,TRBV7-2,CASRSTGVNTGELFF,TGTGCCAGCAGATCCACAGGGGTGAACACCGGGGAGCTGTTTTTT
TRBD2,-,TRBJ2-1,TRBV6-2/TRBV6-3,CASNPIPLRLAAGNEQFF,TGTGCCAGCAACCCAATCCCCCTTCGACTAGCGGCGGGCAATGAGCAGTTCTTC